Listed here are 32 T cell receptor beta chains from one sample, sequenced in a study of T cell responses to AZD1222 COVID-19 vaccine. Method: immunoSEQ multiplex PCR; TCRdb's copy keeps in-frame clones and lacks some. The sample has fewer than 150,000 clones, roughly 90% seen once; the top ten hold 1.9%. The material sequenced was peripheral blood, taken on day 0 of AZD1222 vaccination. Receptors were obtained from an adult in good health.

The chain employs TRBV28 and TRBJ2-1; D perhaps matches TRBD2 (6 bases). The CDR3 covers 14 residues. Looked up from germline, CDR1 is MDHEN and CDR2 is SYDVKM. The ends were cut back, 3 bases at V and 7 bases at J, with 13 bases in the middle. The DNA of the CDR3 is TGTGCCAGCAGTTTGGTCGGGGGAGAAAATGAGCAGTTCTTC. It yields the protein CASSLVGGENEQFF.

V and J are TRBV5-1 and TRBJ1-6; D gene unclear. Germline-derived CDR1 and CDR2 are SGHRS and YFSETQ. The CDR3 spans 16 residues. Trimming took 0 bases from V and 5 from J, leaving 12 bases between them. As DNA, the CDR3 is TGCGCCAGCAGCTTGGAAAAGGGCACACATAATTCACCCCTCCACTTT. Amino acids: CASSLEKGTHNSPLHF.

The chain links TRBV19 to TRBJ1-2; D perhaps matches TRBD1 (5 bases). CDR1 and CDR2 from the germline V gene are LNHDA and SQIVND (reference sequence). The V end was cut by 7 bases, the J end by 8 bases, with 14 bases between. The CDR3 covers 12 residues. The CDR3 DNA reads as TGTGCCAGTAACCCCGGGGCGGGCGGCTACACCTTC. Its protein is CASNPGAGGYTF.

This chain joins TRBV6-6 and TRBJ1-6, with 9 bases aligning to TRBD1. The CDR3 totals 15 residues. The germline CDR1 and CDR2 sequences are MNHNY and SVGAGI (reference sequence). Unmatched junction bases numbered 11, after V lost 10 bases and J lost 7 bases. This chain's CDR3 is CATNPQGAGNSPLHF. The CDR3 nucleotides read TGTGCCACAAATCCACAGGGGGCAGGGAATTCACCCCTCCACTTT.

This clone was observed a single time. The chain carries TRBV19 and TRBJ2-7, with 9 bases matching TRBD1. J lost 0 bases, V lost 3 bases, and 6 bases had no gene match. This CDR3 has 16 amino acids. Germline CDR1 and CDR2: LNHDA and SQIVND (reference sequence). Here the CDR3 DNA reads TGTGCCAGTAGTATGGGGACAGGGTTCCCCTCCTACGAGCAGTACTTC. This sequence encodes CASSMGTGFPSYEQYF.

Remarks on this clone: Other DNA sequences from this sample encode an identical CDR3 as well. V gene TRBV4-3 combines with J gene TRBJ1-2; TRBD1 matches 7 bases. Germline V lookup: CDR1 LGHNA, CDR2 YSLEER. The junction had 3 bases not matched to a gene; V was cut back by 1 base and J by 4 bases. This CDR3 has 14 amino acids. CDR3 residues: CASSQAAGGYGYTF. For the CDR3, the DNA is TGCGCCAGCAGCCAAGCGGCAGGGGGCTATGGCTACACCTTC.

The rearrangement joins TRBV5-6 to TRBJ1-5; D might be TRBD1 (6 bases). This CDR3 comprises 17 residues. Germline assignment: CDR1 SGHDT and CDR2 YYEEEE. Trimming took off 2 bases at V and 2 bases at J, with 17 bases between the two ends. CDR3 amino acids: CASSLRQVVPGNQPQHF. In nucleotides, the CDR3 is TGTGCCAGCAGCTTACGACAGGTCGTCCCTGGCAATCAGCCCCAGCATTTT.

The rearrangement links TRBV7-9 to TRBJ1-1; a possible D gene is TRBD1 (6 bases). Germline assignment: CDR1 SEHNR and CDR2 FQNEAQ (reference sequence). The CDR3 consists of 12 residues. Trimming removed 5 bases from V and 6 bases from J, with 10 bases in between. Here the CDR3 DNA reads TGTGCCAGCAGCATTAGGACAGCTGAAGCTTTCTTT. It is translated as CASSIRTAEAFF. Filled out from reference TRBV7-9 and TRBJ1-1, the complete variable domain reads DTGVSQNPRHKITKRGQNVTFRCDPISEHNRLYWYRQTLGQGPEFLTYFQNEAQLEKSRLLSDRFSAERPKGSFSTLEIQRTEQGDSAMYLCASSIRTAEAFFGQGTRLTVV.

The chain uses TRBV10-3 and TRBJ1-1; D might be TRBD1 (6 bases). The germline V and J ends were trimmed by 2 bases and 3 bases, with 16 bases remaining between them. CDR3 length: 16 amino acids. The V gene's germline CDR1 is ENHRY and CDR2 SYGVKD. CDR3 nucleotides: TGTGCCATCAGTGAGCAACAGGGTAAGGGGGACACTGAAGCTTTCTTT. As protein: CAISEQQGKGDTEAFF.

The rearrangement uses TRBV7-2 and TRBJ1-3; 9 nucleotides agree with TRBD1. CDR1 SGHTA and CDR2 FQGNSA come from the germline V gene. The length of the CDR3 is 15 residues. V was clipped by 3 bases and J by 4 bases; unmatched bases: 4. The CDR3: CASSFWTGVGNTIYF. Here the CDR3 DNA reads TGTGCCAGCAGCTTTTGGACAGGGGTCGGAAACACCATATATTTT.

V and J are TRBV5-1 and TRBJ2-2, with 9 positions matching TRBD1. The V and J ends lost 7 bases and 8 bases, in that order; junction bases with no gene match: 15. Germline V lookup: CDR1 SGHRS, CDR2 YFSETQ. The CDR3 has 16 amino acids. The CDR3: CASFNGPGQGMGELFF. The CDR3, as DNA: TGCGCCAGCTTCAACGGTCCGGGACAGGGTATGGGGGAGCTGTTTTTT.

V and J are TRBV19 and TRBJ2-7; 8 bases fit TRBD1. Per germline, CDR1 LNHDA and CDR2 SQIVND (reference sequence). The V gene end was trimmed by 3 bases and the J gene end by 2 bases; junction bases not matched to a gene: 3. The CDR3 is made up of 14 amino acids. The CDR3 is CASSIQGATYEQYF. The CDR3 DNA follows: TGTGCCAGTAGTATCCAGGGGGCCACCTACGAGCAGTACTTC.

The CDR3 region is CASSQGPTNTEAFF. The DNA for the CDR3 is TGCGCCAGCAGCCAAGGCCCCACGAACACTGAAGCTTTCTTT. This chain joins TRBV4-3 and TRBJ1-1; D not resolved. CDR3 length: 14 amino acids. V was pared by 1 base and J by 1 base, with 7 bases between. Germline-derived CDR1 and CDR2 are LGHNA and YSLEER.

The rearrangement links TRBV19 to TRBJ1-1; 7 nucleotides line up with TRBD1. The germline CDR1 and CDR2 sequences are LNHDA and SQIVND (reference sequence). The CDR3 runs 12 residues. The J segment lost 5 bases and the V segment lost 8 bases, leaving 5 bases of the junction unmatched. This CDR3 is CASAQGGTEAFF. CDR3 coding DNA: TGTGCCAGTGCCCAGGGGGGAACTGAAGCTTTCTTT.

This clone was recorded only once. The chain joins TRBV7-9 to TRBJ1-1; D is perhaps TRBD1 (6 bases). The CDR3 sequence is 13 residues long. Trimming left V 3 bases short and J 4 bases short, with 9 bases between. Germline V gives CDR1 SEHNR, CDR2 FQNEAQ (reference sequence). The CDR3 DNA is TGTGCCAGCAGCTTCCCAGGGGTCACTGAAGCTTTCTTT. It encodes CASSFPGVTEAFF. The entire variable domain, with the rest obtained from reference TRBV7-9 and TRBJ1-1, is as follows: DTGVSQNPRHKITKRGQNVTFRCDPISEHNRLYWYRQTLGQGPEFLTYFQNEAQLEKSRLLSDRFSAERPKGSFSTLEIQRTEQGDSAMYLCASSFPGVTEAFFGQGTRLTVV.

This clone has a single count. The rearrangement uses TRBV2 and TRBJ1-5, with 9 bases fitting TRBD1. CDR3 length equals 18 residues. Germline V gene sequence: CDR1 SNHLY, CDR2 FYNNEI. V dropped 4 bases and J dropped 0; count of bases not matched to a gene: 10. Here the CDR3 reads CASSATTGGSSSNQPQHF. CDR3 sequence (DNA): TGTGCCAGCAGTGCTACGACAGGGGGGAGTAGTAGCAATCAGCCCCAGCATTTT.

The chain is built from TRBV6-1 and TRBJ2-7; perhaps TRBD2 as D (6 bases). Germline CDR1 reads MNHNS; CDR2 reads SASEGT. V was trimmed by 3 bases and J by 3 bases, leaving 15 bases between them. This CDR3 comprises 15 residues. The CDR3 bases are TGTGCCAGCAGTGAGACTCCGGGACTCTTCTACGAGCAGTACTTC. It yields the protein CASSETPGLFYEQYF.

This clone has a handful of counts. This chain connects TRBV4-3 to TRBJ2-1, with TRBD1 matching 9 bases. V dropped 1 base and J dropped 6; count of bases not matched to a gene: 10. This CDR3 is built from 17 residues. Per the germline V gene, CDR1 is LGHNA and CDR2 is YSLEER. The CDR3 bases are TGCGCCAGCAGCCAAGTTGCTTTCGGGACAGGGATCAATGAGCAGTTCTTC. This gives the protein CASSQVAFGTGINEQFF.

CDR3 nucleotide sequence: TGTGCCACCAGCAGAGAAGTCCCGCAGGCCACCAATGAGCAGTTCTTC. Its translation: CATSREVPQATNEQFF. The chain couples TRBV15 to TRBJ2-1, with D uncertain. V dropped 0 bases and J dropped 6 bases, with 15 bases sitting between them. CDR3 length equals 16 residues. The germline V gene has CDR1 LNHNV and CDR2 YYDKDF (reference sequence).

This clone was counted a single time. The chain carries TRBV6-2 or TRBV6-3 and TRBJ1-1, with a tentative D call TRBD1 (6 bases). The germline V gene has CDR1 MNHEY and CDR2 SVGEGT. The CDR3 runs 13 residues. Deletions cut 2 bases from V and 11 bases from J, with 15 bases between. CDR3 bases: TGTGCCAGCAGTTACGCAGGAGGGGGGGAGGCTTTCTTT. It yields the protein CASSYAGGGEAFF.

V is TRBV10-1 and J is TRBJ2-5; 7 nucleotides line up with TRBD1. Germline values: CDR1 WNHNN, CDR2 SYGVQD (reference sequence). The V segment lost 5 bases and the J segment 1 base; nucleotides outside the gene matches: 7. CDR3 length: 15 amino acids. The CDR3 DNA follows: TGCGCCAGCAGTTTCGGACAGGACCCCCAAGAGACCCAGTACTTC. Translating gives CASSFGQDPQETQYF.

The chain links TRBV7-3 to TRBJ2-1; a possible D gene is TRBD1 (6 bases). Per the germline V gene, CDR1 is SGHTA and CDR2 is FQGTGA. Trimming stripped 4 bases from V and 4 bases from J, with 20 bases between. The CDR3 is made up of 17 amino acids. The CDR3 spells CASSSIPGTLLYNEQFF. The CDR3 coding sequence is TGTGCCAGCAGCTCTATTCCCGGGACACTCCTTTACAATGAGCAGTTCTTC.

V is TRBV7-6 and J is TRBJ1-1; TRBD1 aligns across 7 bases. Germline V gene sequence: CDR1 SGHVS, CDR2 FNYEAQ. J lost 1 base, V lost 4 bases, and 9 bases had no gene match. There are 16 residues in the CDR3. CDR3 loop: CASSSGQGVKNTEAFF. Written as DNA, the CDR3 is TGTGCCAGCAGCTCCGGGCAGGGGGTGAAGAACACTGAAGCTTTCTTT.

CDR3: CASSLGRAQDTQYF. As DNA, the CDR3 is TGTGCCAGCAGTCTCGGGAGGGCCCAGGATACGCAGTATTTT. V usage is TRBV27 and J usage is TRBJ2-3; the match to TRBD2 covers 8 bases. Germline CDR1 and CDR2: MNHEY and SMNVEV (reference sequence). The CDR3 is made up of 14 amino acids. V lost 5 bases, J lost 6 bases, and 7 bases stayed unmatched.

The gene calls are TRBV10-3 and TRBJ1-2, with D perhaps TRBD1 (5 bases). The germline CDR1 and CDR2 sequences are ENHRY and SYGVKD. This CDR3 spans 17 amino acids. V was shortened by 2 bases and J by 2 bases, with 18 bases between the two germline ends. The CDR3: CAISEPGGVDRNYGYTF. The CDR3 nucleotides are TGTGCCATCAGTGAGCCCGGGGGGGTTGACAGAAACTATGGCTACACCTTC.

V and J are TRBV4-3 and TRBJ1-1; the D is unclear. This CDR3 contains 15 residues. From germline, CDR1 is LGHNA and CDR2 YSLEER. Trimming stripped 5 bases from V and 1 base from J, with 14 bases between. CDR3 sequence (DNA): TGCGCCAGCAGCTTGCAACCTCCCGGGAACACTGAAGCTTTCTTT. It translates to CASSLQPPGNTEAFF.

V and J are TRBV7-9 and TRBJ1-2; D unresolved. The CDR3 has 12 amino acids. The germline V and J ends were trimmed by 5 bases and 8 bases, with 12 bases remaining between them. Germline V lookup: CDR1 SEHNR, CDR2 FQNEAQ (reference sequence). CDR3 bases: TGTGCCAGCAGCCCCCAATTTAGCGGCTACACCTTC. It translates to CASSPQFSGYTF.

V gene TRBV7-9 combines with J gene TRBJ2-7; D tentatively reads TRBD1 or TRBD2 (5 bases each). The CDR3 consists of 13 residues. V gave up 4 bases and J gave up 6 bases, with 13 bases separating them. Per germline, CDR1 SEHNR and CDR2 FQNEAQ (reference sequence). For the CDR3, the DNA is TGTGCCAGCAGCTATGAGGGGTCGGGCGAGCAGTACTTC. This encodes CASSYEGSGEQYF.

As regards this clone: Other DNA sequences of this sample code for an identical CDR3. The genes are TRBV6-5 and TRBJ1-2; D not certain. V was trimmed by 2 bases and J by 8 bases, leaving 6 bases between them. Germline V gives CDR1 MNHEY, CDR2 SVGAGI. The CDR3 sequence is 11 residues long. CDR3 DNA sequence: TGTGCCAGCAGTTACGGAAGGGGCTACACCTTC. Encoded protein: CASSYGRGYTF.

The CDR3 sequence: CASSQRRGYSNQPQHF. CDR3 bases: TGCGCCAGCAGCCAACGCAGGGGATATAGCAATCAGCCCCAGCATTTT. This chain joins TRBV23-1 and TRBJ1-5; D is possibly TRBD1 (6 bases). TRBV23-1 is flagged as an ORF with uncertain function. V lost 6 bases, J lost 0 bases, and 15 bases lay in between. This CDR3 spans 16 amino acids.

This rearrangement joins TRBV7-8 to TRBJ2-6; D might be TRBD1 or TRBD2, each matching 5 bases. V was cut by 1 base and J by 4 bases, with 8 bases left in between. The CDR3 extends over 15 amino acids. Germline loops: CDR1 SGHVS, CDR2 FQNEAQ. CDR3 sequence: CASSLGGFGANVLTF. In DNA, the CDR3 is TGTGCCAGCAGCTTAGGGGGGTTCGGGGCCAACGTCCTGACTTTC.

V gene TRBV30 combines with J gene TRBJ1-5, with TRBD1 identical over 7 bases. Germline V gives CDR1 GTSNPN, CDR2 SVGIG (reference sequence). The length of the CDR3 is 14 residues. With 4 bases clipped from V and 2 bases from J, the junction kept 5 bases outside the gene matches. The CDR3 DNA reads TGTGCCTGGAAAGGGACAGCGGGCAATCAGCCCCAGCATTTT. Its protein is CAWKGTAGNQPQHF.